These 30 T cell receptor beta chains share one sample of origin, sequenced in a study of T cell changes during pregnancy in multiple sclerosis. Repertoires were generated with immunoSEQ multiplex PCR, while TCRdb's copy carries only in-frame clones and drops some. This repertoire shows 35,000 to 45,000 clones, more than 85% found once; its top ten account for approximately 2%. The sequences come from CD4+ T cells from peripheral blood mononuclear cells, collected after pregnancy. The receptors here all came from a female donor in good health, enrolled as a control in a pregnancy study.

CDR3 sequence (DNA): TGTGCCAGCACCCCTAGCGGGAGTTGGACCGGGGAGCTGTTTTTT. Amino acid sequence: CASTPSGSWTGELFF. The chain has TRBV6-5 and TRBJ2-2; 10 bases are a match to TRBD2. V lost 7 bases, J lost 5 bases, and 7 bases stayed unmatched. CDR1 is MNHEY and CDR2 is SVGAGI in the germline V gene. This CDR3 region has 15 residues.

The V call is TRBV18, the J call TRBJ2-7, with D perhaps TRBD1 (5 bases). Germline V gives CDR1 KGHSH, CDR2 LQKENI. Trimming took 3 bases from V and 2 from J, leaving 8 bases between them. This CDR3 has 13 amino acids. In nucleotides, the CDR3 is TGTGCCAGCTCACCGGGGCAGCCCTACGAGCAGTACTTC. Translation: CASSPGQPYEQYF.

On this clone itself: One end of the junction fails to match germline, which may point to a read error. The chain joins TRBV5-4 to TRBJ1-1; TRBD1 matches at 7 bases. The germline V gene encodes CDR1 SGHNT and CDR2 YYREEE (reference sequence). This CDR3 comprises 14 residues. The CDR3 DNA follows: TGTGCCAGCAGCTCCAAGACAGGGAACGCTGAAGCTTTCTTT. This translates into CASSSKTGNAEAFF.

This clone was detected a few times. The chain employs TRBV2 and TRBJ2-5; a possible D gene is TRBD1 (6 bases). V gave up 7 bases and J gave up 2 bases, with 8 bases separating them. Germline V gene lookup returns CDR1 SNHLY and CDR2 FYNNEI. This CDR3 spans 12 amino acids. CDR3 loop: CASTGEQETQYF. The CDR3 DNA sequence: TGTGCCAGCACAGGGGAGCAAGAGACCCAGTACTTC.

The chain uses TRBV27 and TRBJ2-2; possible D gene TRBD1, 5 bases. Germline V gene sequence: CDR1 MNHEY, CDR2 SMNVEV (reference sequence). V was pared by 0 bases and J by 6 bases, with 8 bases between. CDR3 length equals 14 residues. In DNA, the CDR3 is TGTGCCAGCAGTTTATCAGGGGCCCCCGGGGAGCTGTTTTTT. Protein: CASSLSGAPGELFF.

V is TRBV21-1 and J is TRBJ2-5; the table assigns TRBD2, which was not confirmed against the DNA. TRBV21-1 constitutes a pseudogene. CDR3 length: 18 amino acids. The CDR3 spells CASSEICLSRGGSETQYF. CDR3 sequence (DNA): TGTGCCAGCAGCGAAATCTGCCTTTCGCGGGGGGGATCAGAGACCCAGTACTTC.

This clone was seen more than once but under ten times. The chain has TRBV11-2 and TRBJ2-1, with TRBD2 as a possible D gene (5 bases). V lost 0 bases and J lost 7, with 7 bases in between. The length of the CDR3 is 13 residues. From germline, CDR1 is SGHAT and CDR2 FQNNGV. In DNA, the CDR3 is TGTGCCAGCAGCTTAGATCGGGGTAATGAGCAGTTCTTC. Translation gives CASSLDRGNEQFF.

This chain uses TRBV18 with TRBJ1-1, with D uncertain. The CDR3 has 12 residues. Trimming pared 1 base from V and 6 bases from J, leaving 6 bases between. The germline V gene encodes CDR1 KGHSH and CDR2 LQKENI. This CDR3 is CASSPQEAEAFF. The DNA of the CDR3 is TGTGCCAGCTCACCACAGGAGGCTGAAGCTTTCTTT.

The chain links TRBV29-1 to TRBJ2-1; the match to TRBD2 covers 12 bases. CDR1 is SQVTM and CDR2 is ANQGSEA in the germline V gene. The CDR3 length is 16 residues. The V gene end was trimmed by 0 bases and the J gene end by 3 bases; junction bases not matched to a gene: 3. DNA for the CDR3: TGCAGCGTTGAAGACCTACTAGCGGGGGGCTACAATGAGCAGTTCTTC. Protein sequence: CSVEDLLAGGYNEQFF.

The chain carries TRBV28 and TRBJ2-1, with 11 positions matching TRBD2. V shed 6 bases, J shed 6 bases, and the junction held 4 bases outside the gene matches. From germline, CDR1 is MDHEN and CDR2 SYDVKM. The CDR3 length is 14 residues. CDR3 DNA sequence: TGTGCCAGCAGGATCCTAGCGGGGGGCAATGAGCAGTTCTTC. Translated, it gives CASRILAGGNEQFF. Full variable domain (outside the CDR3, taken from reference TRBV28 and TRBJ2-1): DVKVTQSSRYLVKRTGEKVFLECVQDMDHENMFWYRQDPGLGLRLIYFSYDVKMKEKGDIPEGYSVSREKKERFSLILESASTNQTSMYLCASRILAGGNEQFFGPGTRLTVL.

V gene TRBV5-1 combines with J gene TRBJ1-3; D unresolved. CDR1 is SGHRS, CDR2 YFSETQ, per germline. The CDR3 totals 15 residues. V was clipped by 4 bases and J by 0 bases, with 11 bases between them. The CDR3 sequence: CASSPGGVSGNTIYF. The CDR3 nucleotides are TGCGCCAGCAGCCCCGGCGGGGTCTCTGGAAACACCATATATTTT. Together with reference TRBV5-1 and TRBJ1-3, the CDR3 gives the full variable domain: KAGVTQTPRYLIKTRGQQVTLSCSPISGHRSVSWYQQTPGQGLQFLFEYFSETQRNKGNFPGRFSGRQFSNSRSEMNVSTLELGDSALYLCASSPGGVSGNTIYFGEGSWLTVV.

Note on this clone: A junction boundary mismatches the germline segment, possibly from a read error. This chain links TRBV4-3 with TRBJ2-1; 7 positions match TRBD1. The CDR3 is made up of 15 amino acids. Germline V lookup: CDR1 LGHNA, CDR2 YSLEER. The CDR3, as DNA: TGCGCCAGCAGCAAAGAGGGGGCGGGCGGATATGAGCAGTTCTTC. Its translation is CASSKEGAGGYEQFF.

The chain has TRBV28 and TRBJ2-1; 8 bases align to TRBD2. The CDR3 is 13 amino acids. V trimming: 6 bases; J trimming: 8 bases; junction bases outside the gene matches: 6. CDR1 is MDHEN, CDR2 SYDVKM, per germline. Written as DNA, the CDR3 is TGTGCCAGCAGGCTCACCGGGGGGGATGAGCAGTTCTTC. Translating gives CASRLTGGDEQFF.

The chain recombines TRBV7-9 with TRBJ1-2; TRBD1 is a possible D gene (5 bases). CDR1 and CDR2 (germline): SEHNR, FQNEAQ (reference sequence). The CDR3 length is 12 residues. Deletions cut 5 bases from V and 4 bases from J, with 8 bases between. The CDR3, as DNA: TGTGCCAGCAGCCGAGACAGCTATGGCTACACCTTC. Amino acid sequence: CASSRDSYGYTF.

The chain couples TRBV28 to TRBJ2-7; D might be TRBD2 (5 bases). V shed 4 bases and J shed 7 bases, with 8 bases lying between them. The CDR3 runs to 11 residues. Per the germline V gene, CDR1 is MDHEN and CDR2 is SYDVKM. DNA for the CDR3: TGTGCCAGCAGTTCCACGGGAGAGCAGTACTTC. This codes for CASSSTGEQYF. The full variable domain, completed using reference TRBV28 and TRBJ2-7, is DVKVTQSSRYLVKRTGEKVFLECVQDMDHENMFWYRQDPGLGLRLIYFSYDVKMKEKGDIPEGYSVSREKKERFSLILESASTNQTSMYLCASSSTGEQYFGPGTRLTVT.

The genes are TRBV5-4 and TRBJ2-3; 8 bases map to TRBD2. The V and J ends lost 2 bases and 4 bases, in that order; junction bases with no gene match: 6. The length of the CDR3 is 15 residues. Germline assignment: CDR1 SGHNT and CDR2 YYREEE (reference sequence). The CDR3 nucleotides read TGTGCCAGCAGCTTTTCTTGGCGGGAGGCAGATACGCAGTATTTT. This encodes CASSFSWREADTQYF.

The V gene is TRBV28, the J gene TRBJ1-2; 9 bases are a match to TRBD1. The trim removed 5 bases at V and 2 bases at J, leaving 12 bases unmatched. This CDR3 spans 17 amino acids. Germline V gene data show CDR1 as MDHEN and CDR2 as SYDVKM. CDR3 bases: TGTGCCAGCAGTCCCGGGGACAGGGCGATTTACAACTATGGCTACACCTTC. It yields the protein CASSPGDRAIYNYGYTF.

The chain has TRBV7-9 and TRBJ2-2; 12 bases match TRBD2. The CDR3 consists of 17 residues. Per the germline V gene, CDR1 is SEHNR and CDR2 is FQNEAQ (reference sequence). Trimming took 5 bases from V and 2 from J; bases not matched to a gene: 6. CDR3 nucleotide sequence: TGTGCCAGCAGCCGTGGACTAGCGGGGCCAAACACCGGGGAGCTGTTTTTT. Protein product: CASSRGLAGPNTGELFF.

The chain uses TRBV29-1 and TRBJ2-1; D is possibly TRBD2 (6 bases). Between the trimmed V and J ends, which lost 6 bases and 9 bases, there was a span of 21 bases. CDR1 and CDR2 (germline): SQVTM, ANQGSEA. The CDR3 covers 14 residues. Written as DNA, the CDR3 is TGCAGCGTGGGCCCCGGAGGGCCGATTGCTGAGCAGTTCTTC. This gives the protein CSVGPGGPIAEQFF.

J is TRBJ1-6 and V is TRBV6-1, with 8 positions matching TRBD1. The CDR3 consists of 16 residues. Germline loops: CDR1 MNHNS, CDR2 SASEGT. Losses at the gene ends were 3 bases for V and 9 bases for J; bases not matched to a gene: 10. The CDR3 DNA reads as TGTGCCAGCAGTGAGCGAGCGGACAGGGCATCTTCACCCCTCCACTTT. It translates to CASSERADRASSPLHF.

J is TRBJ2-3 and V is TRBV7-2, with a possible D match to TRBD1 (6 bases). V dropped 5 bases and J dropped 5 bases, with 20 bases sitting between them. Per germline, CDR1 SGHTA and CDR2 FQGNSA. This CDR3 is 16 amino acids long. The CDR3: CASSQGRASVGDTQYF. DNA of the CDR3: TGTGCCAGCAGCCAGGGGCGGGCCTCGGTCGGAGATACGCAGTATTTT.

The chain recombines TRBV28 with TRBJ1-5, with D perhaps TRBD1 (6 bases). Trimming stripped 2 bases from V and 1 base from J, with 9 bases between. The CDR3 extends over 15 amino acids. Germline V gene lookup returns CDR1 MDHEN and CDR2 SYDVKM. The CDR3 is CASSLRGTSNQPQHF. The CDR3 nucleotides read TGTGCCAGCAGTTTAAGGGGGACGAGCAATCAGCCCCAGCATTTT.

V usage is TRBV14 and J usage is TRBJ2-1; TRBD2 might be the D (5 bases). Germline V lookup: CDR1 SGHDN, CDR2 FVKESK. This CDR3 has 12 amino acids. V lost 0 bases and J 10 bases, leaving 7 bases between the germline ends. CDR3 sequence: CASSQDRGEQFF. CDR3 bases: TGTGCCAGCAGCCAAGATCGAGGGGAGCAGTTCTTC. The whole variable domain, filled in from reference TRBV14 and TRBJ2-1, reads EAGVTQFPSHSVIEKGQTVTLRCDPISGHDNLYWYRRVMGKEIKFLLHFVKESKQDESGMPNNRFLAERTGGTYSTLKVQPAELEDSGVYFCASSQDRGEQFFGPGTRLTVL.

This chain connects TRBV28 to TRBJ1-5; the match to TRBD1 covers 7 bases. Looked up from germline, CDR1 is MDHEN and CDR2 is SYDVKM. The CDR3 covers 14 residues. Trimming took 5 bases from V and 3 from J; bases not matched to a gene: 4. CDR3 bases: TGTGCCAGCAGTCCTGGGACAGTCAATCAGCCCCAGCATTTT. Protein: CASSPGTVNQPQHF.

This clone has a single count. This chain connects TRBV28 to TRBJ1-3; D possibly corresponds to TRBD1 (6 bases). Between the trimmed V and J ends, which lost 4 bases and 0 bases, there was a span of 10 bases. The germline V gene has CDR1 MDHEN and CDR2 SYDVKM. There are 15 residues in the CDR3. The CDR3 region is CASSSTGSSGNTIYF. DNA for the CDR3: TGTGCCAGCAGTTCAACAGGGAGCTCTGGAAACACCATATATTTT.

This clone was seen just once. The V and J genes are TRBV4-1 and TRBJ1-2; 9 bases align to TRBD1. This CDR3 is 15 amino acids long. Germline CDR1 reads MGHRA; CDR2 reads YSYEKL. The V and J ends lost 2 bases and 4 bases, in that order; junction bases with no gene match: 5. Here the CDR3 reads CASSQWGQGTYGYTF. The CDR3 bases are TGCGCCAGCAGCCAATGGGGACAGGGAACCTATGGCTACACCTTC.

The V and J genes are TRBV9 and TRBJ2-7; D may be TRBD2 (5 bases). The germline CDR1 and CDR2 sequences are SGDLS and YYNGEE. Trimming shortened V by 4 bases and J by 1 base, and 12 bases separated the two germline ends. The CDR3 runs 14 residues. The CDR3 DNA reads as TGTGCCAGCAGCCCTCGGACTTCTTCCTACGAGCAGTACTTC. This codes for CASSPRTSSYEQYF.

The chain couples TRBV2 to TRBJ1-4; D ambiguous. V lost 3 bases and J 3 bases, leaving 5 bases between the germline ends. CDR1 SNHLY and CDR2 FYNNEI come from the germline V gene. This CDR3 spans 13 amino acids. The DNA for the CDR3 is TGTGCCAGCAGTGATTCGGCTAATGAAAAACTGTTTTTT. Its translation is CASSDSANEKLFF.

V is TRBV6-4 and J is TRBJ2-3; D possibly corresponds to TRBD2 (5 bases). This CDR3 has 15 amino acids. Germline CDR1 is MRHNA and CDR2 is SNTAGT. V lost 3 bases and J 6 bases, leaving 16 bases between the germline ends. In DNA form, the CDR3 reads TGTGCCAGCAGTGAAGGGCTAGCCGACGCGGATACGCAGTATTTT. This gives the protein CASSEGLADADTQYF.

V is TRBV11-2 and J is TRBJ2-1; D ambiguous. V gave up 0 bases and J gave up 0 bases, with 9 bases separating them. CDR1 is SGHAT, CDR2 FQNNGV, per germline. There are 16 residues in the CDR3. CDR3 nucleotides: TGTGCCAGCAGCTTAGACGGTATACTCTCCTACAATGAGCAGTTCTTC. The encoded protein is CASSLDGILSYNEQFF.